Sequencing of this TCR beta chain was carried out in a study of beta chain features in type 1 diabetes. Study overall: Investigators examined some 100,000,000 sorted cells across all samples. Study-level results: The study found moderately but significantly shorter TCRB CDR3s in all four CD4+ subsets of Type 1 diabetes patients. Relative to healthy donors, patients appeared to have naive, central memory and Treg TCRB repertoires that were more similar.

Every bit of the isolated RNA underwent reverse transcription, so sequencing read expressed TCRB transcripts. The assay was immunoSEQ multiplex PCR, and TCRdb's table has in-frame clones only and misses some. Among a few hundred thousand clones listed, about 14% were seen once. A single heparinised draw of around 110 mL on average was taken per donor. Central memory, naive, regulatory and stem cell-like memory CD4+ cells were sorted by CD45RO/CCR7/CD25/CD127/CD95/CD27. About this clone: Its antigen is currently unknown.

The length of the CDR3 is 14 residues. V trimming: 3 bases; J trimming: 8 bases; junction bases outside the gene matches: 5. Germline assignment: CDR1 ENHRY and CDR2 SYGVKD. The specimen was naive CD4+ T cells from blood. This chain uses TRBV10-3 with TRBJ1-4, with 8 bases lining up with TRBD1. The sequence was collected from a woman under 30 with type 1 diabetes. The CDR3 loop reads CAISEVTGEEKLFF. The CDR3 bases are TGTGCCATCAGTGAAGTGACAGGGGAAGAAAAACTGTTTTTT.